This TCR beta chain comes out of a study of vaccination and CD4 T cells after COVID-19. The germline CDR1 and CDR2 sequences are SGHTA and FQGNSA. The ends were cut back, 1 base at V and 0 bases at J, with 10 bases in the middle. The CDR3 totals 17 residues. Via MiXCR, TCRdb re-called the PCR reads, giving one row per CDR3 protein. Seen here are 15,000 to 20,000 distinct CDR3 sequences, around three fifths observed once, and the top ten hold around 1.1%. The source of this sequence is a human donor who had recovered from COVID-19. The source was CD4+ T cells from blood, collected after SARS-CoV-2 vaccination. The rearrangement joins TRBV7-2 to TRBJ1-6; tentative D call: TRBD1 (6 bases). The CDR3 DNA reads TGTGCCAGCAGCTTAGGCCTGGACAGCTCCTATAATTCACCCCTCCACTTT. This translates into CASSLGLDSSYNSPLHF.